This TCR beta chain was sequenced during a study of cytomegalovirus exposure and HLA in healthy donors. Trimming at V came to 4 bases and at J to 0 bases, leaving 6 bases not matched to a gene. Germline V gene lookup returns CDR1 LGHNA and CDR2 YSLEER. The CDR3 length is 16 residues. This clone was picked up a small number of times. Antigen unknown. Findings and limits, study-wide: In the analysis, some V segments, TRBV6-2 and TRBV6-3 included, were excluded as indistinguishable. Previous analysis showed most TCR beta V segments were productive about 87% or about 30% of the time.

Both 60 Vbeta primers and 13 Jbeta primers went into the PCR. Assay used: immunoSEQ multiplex PCR; TCRdb lists only in-frame clones, some missing. In the table there are 130,000 or so clones, around 75% of which are singletons. This receptor was taken from a middle-aged man in good health and CMV-seronegative. The rearrangement uses TRBV4-3 and TRBJ2-7; 10 nucleotides line up with TRBD2. Sequencing was done on a sample of PBMCs. CDR3 loop: CASSPLASGGSYEQYF. The CDR3 region has the DNA TGCGCCAGCAGCCCCCTAGCTAGCGGGGGCTCCTACGAGCAGTACTTC.